The present T cell receptor beta chain was sequenced within a study of blood T cell repertoires in COVID-19. The overall study: There were acute and convalescent COVID-19 samples, and they came from the United States, Italy and Spain. The analysed material was cDNA or gDNA that came from T cells, B-cell-depleted T cells, or PBMCs.

Germline values: CDR1 MNHEY, CDR2 SVGAGI. V shed 6 bases and J 3 bases; nucleotides not matched to a gene: 8. The CDR3 consists of 15 residues. Original processing notes: Counts of nucleated cells, estimated from reference gene primer amplification, were obtained. Clones were sequenced by immunoSEQ multiplex PCR, and TCRdb holds only the in-frame ones, with some missing. Clone size and the V and J calls come from that table; the DNA yielded D and trimming. The table shows about 140,000 clones, with about 88% occurring only once. Seattle participants joined during active infection and were tracked over time.

The sample consisted of peripheral blood. The TCR was taken from a human donor with COVID-19, enrolled during active disease. The donor label of this sample is uncertain. The V gene is TRBV6-5, the J gene TRBJ2-7; the match to TRBD1 covers 10 bases. CDR3: CASRPTGTGVYEQYF. The CDR3 DNA sequence: TGTGCCAGCAGGCCAACCGGGACAGGGGTCTACGAGCAGTACTTC.